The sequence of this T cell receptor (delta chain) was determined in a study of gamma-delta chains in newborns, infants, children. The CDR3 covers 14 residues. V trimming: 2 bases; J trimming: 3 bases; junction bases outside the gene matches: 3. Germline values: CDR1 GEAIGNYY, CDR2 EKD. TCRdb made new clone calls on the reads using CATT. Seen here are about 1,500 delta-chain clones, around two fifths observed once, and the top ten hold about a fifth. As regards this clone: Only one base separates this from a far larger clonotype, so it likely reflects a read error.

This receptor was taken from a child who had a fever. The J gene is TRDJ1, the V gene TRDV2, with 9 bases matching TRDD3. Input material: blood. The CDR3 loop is CACDILGDADKLIF. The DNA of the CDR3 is TGTGCCTGTGACATACTGGGGGACGCCGATAAACTCATCTTT.